This T cell receptor beta chain originates from a study of blood T cell repertoires in COVID-19 (TCRdb year 2020). For the study in its entirety: Collaborator samples came from the United States, Italy and Spain and covered acute and convalescent phases of COVID-19. The prospective study material was composed of cDNA or gDNA derived from T cells, B-cell-depleted T cells, or PBMCs. Subjects who had been exposed to COVID-19, were actively infected with it, or had recovered from it provided the deeply sampled blood TCRbeta repertoires that made up the dataset. The repertoires were released in a freely available public database meant as a resource for research on the immune response to SARS-CoV-2. The samples were drawn from the first 160 participants of the ongoing ImmuneRACE study and from some 1,300 subjects provided by 6 global collaborators. The sample metadata nearly always contained a de-identified subject ID, COVID-19 status, age in years and sex. Where available, HLA class I and class II types were obtained from metadata supplied by the sample provider rather than from assay-based typing.

Beyond this particular receptor, the publication reports: Clinical and demographic metadata were provided uncurated, with the amount varying by source and participant.

Reading from cysteine to phenylalanine, the CDR3 counts 15 amino acids. The read is trimmed to its CDR3 DNA, 45 bases read in frame from base 1. Between the V and J ends, shortened by 0 bases and 0 bases respectively, the junction contains 8 bases. CDR1 and CDR2 are drawn from the germline V gene: LGHNA, YSLEER. TCRbeta CDR3 regions were amplified from genomic DNA by means of the immunoSEQ Assay, a bias-controlled multiplex PCR. The source study handled its data this way. Nucleated cell counts per sample were estimated from amplification of reference gene primers within the assay. Sequence reads were collapsed and filtered to measure the absolute abundance of every unique TCRbeta CDR3 rearrangement. For each sample, productive Simpson clonality was calculated as the square root of Simpson's diversity index over productive rearrangements. Not all clones reach the TCRdb copy of this immuneACCESS table, which keeps in-frame sequences only. Checked studies attribute under half of the gap to unresolved V genes and leave the rest unexplained. V, J and clone size derive from that table, while D and trimming were established from the DNA sequence. The sample data list 200,000 to 250,000 clones, and over 75% of these were observed just once. The ten largest clonotypes hold more than 2% of the sample.

Comment on this clone: The antigen this receptor binds is unknown. Qualities for individual bases were not recorded, and no much larger clone is one base off.

One collaborating source in Seattle enrolled patients during active infection and followed them longitudinally through the course of disease. The collaborating institutions used their own protocols to collect whole blood in K2EDTA tubes. For TCRbeta analysis, collaborator samples were shipped as frozen whole blood, as isolated PBMCs, or as DNA extracted from either sample type. The chain employs TRBV4-3 and TRBJ1-2, with the D gene uncertain. The clonotype originates from a woman in her 70s with COVID-19, enrolled during active disease. Sample: peripheral blood. The nucleotide sequence reads TGCGCCAGCAGCCAAGATCTGGCACCTAACTATGGCTACACCTTC. Its translation reads: CASSQDLAPNYGYTF.